These 24 T cell receptor beta chains were all obtained from the same sample, sequenced in a study of cytomegalovirus exposure and HLA in healthy donors. Clones were sequenced by immunoSEQ multiplex PCR, and TCRdb holds only the in-frame ones, with some missing. The table has approximately 280,000 clones, 70% to 90% seen once. The sample consisted of PBMCs. These TCRs come from a woman between 18 and 29 years old in good health and CMV-seronegative.

This clone was picked up a small number of times. V and J are TRBV13 and TRBJ2-7; D gene ambiguous. This CDR3 has 16 amino acids. Trimming took 5 bases from V and 0 from J, leaving 17 bases between them. Germline lookup yields CDR1 PRHDT and CDR2 FYEKMQ (reference sequence). As DNA, the CDR3 is TGTGCCAGCAGCCCCTTATCATCCGTGAGCTCCTACGAGCAGTACTTC. It encodes CASSPLSSVSSYEQYF.

This clone is a singleton in its sample. The chain uses TRBV7-6 and TRBJ1-2; D might be TRBD1 (5 bases). The CDR3 length is 13 residues. The germline V gene encodes CDR1 SGHVS and CDR2 FNYEAQ. Deletions cut 4 bases from V and 7 bases from J, with 13 bases between. Written as DNA, the CDR3 is TGTGCCAGCAGCTCGGGACTGGGATTTGGCTACACCTTC. This translates into CASSSGLGFGYTF.

The chain has TRBV6-5 and TRBJ1-2, with 9 bases aligning to TRBD1. Germline V gives CDR1 MNHEY, CDR2 SVGAGI. J gave up 5 bases and V 4 bases, and 11 bases lay outside the gene matches. CDR3 size: 16 residues. The DNA of the CDR3 is TGTGCCAGCAGTTTTCTACCGGGACAGGGACTGTATGGCTACACCTTC. Its translation is CASSFLPGQGLYGYTF.

The chain uses TRBV2 and TRBJ1-4; 7 nucleotides agree with TRBD1. The V and J ends lost 6 bases and 6 bases, in that order; junction bases with no gene match: 7. In germline, CDR1 is SNHLY, CDR2 FYNNEI. CDR3 length equals 14 residues. CDR3 residues: CASSLDRADEKLFF. The CDR3 coding sequence is TGTGCCAGCAGCCTCGACAGGGCGGATGAAAAACTGTTTTTT.

This clone showed up just a few times. The V and J genes are TRBV6-1 and TRBJ1-2; 8 positions agree with TRBD1. The J segment lost 1 base and the V segment lost 4 bases, leaving 2 bases of the junction unmatched. The length of the CDR3 is 14 residues. CDR1 is MNHNS and CDR2 is SASEGT in the germline V gene. CDR3 coding DNA: TGTGCCAGCAGTGGTGACAGGGGTAACTATGGCTACACCTTC. Translated, it gives CASSGDRGNYGYTF.

V gene TRBV5-1 combines with J gene TRBJ2-7; a weak D match, TRBD2 (6 bases). Germline V gives CDR1 SGHRS, CDR2 YFSETQ. There are 14 residues in the CDR3. Trimming removed 4 bases at V and 0 bases at J, with 11 bases between. CDR3 amino acids: CASSSSGHSYEQYF. DNA for the CDR3: TGCGCCAGCAGCAGTAGCGGACACTCCTACGAGCAGTACTTC.

The gene calls are TRBV4-3 and TRBJ1-3; possibly TRBD1 for D (5 bases). CDR1 and CDR2 from the germline V gene are LGHNA and YSLEER. Trimming cost V 1 base and J 2 bases, with 9 bases left between them. The CDR3 is made up of 15 amino acids. The CDR3 sequence: CASSQAAGPGNTIYF. CDR3 DNA sequence: TGCGCCAGCAGCCAAGCGGCGGGGCCTGGAAACACCATATATTTT.

V gene TRBV5-1 combines with J gene TRBJ2-7; 13 bases are shared with TRBD2. Germline CDR1 is SGHRS and CDR2 is YFSETQ. This CDR3 spans 16 amino acids. Trimming removed 2 bases from V and 6 bases from J; junction bases left unmatched: 8. The CDR3 sequence: CASSLISGTSGTEQYF. The CDR3 DNA follows: TGCGCCAGCAGCTTAATTTCCGGGACTAGCGGGACCGAGCAGTACTTC.

This clone appeared a few times. The gene calls are TRBV25-1 and TRBJ2-4, with D perhaps TRBD2 (6 bases). The V gene lost 2 bases and the J gene lost 9 bases, with 8 bases spanning the gap. Per the germline V gene, CDR1 is MGHDK and CDR2 is SYGVNS. The CDR3 is 12 residues long. DNA of the CDR3: TGTGCCAGCAGTGAAAGGAGGGGCATTCAGTACTTC. This sequence encodes CASSERRGIQYF.

The chain employs TRBV4-1 and TRBJ2-7, with D uncertain. V was shortened by 0 bases and J by 3 bases, with 9 bases between the two germline ends. The CDR3 totals 14 residues. CDR1 is MGHRA, CDR2 YSYEKL, per germline. The CDR3: CASSQEFSGYEQYF. Written as DNA, the CDR3 is TGCGCCAGCAGCCAAGAATTTTCGGGCTACGAGCAGTACTTC.

The gene calls are TRBV19 and TRBJ1-2, with TRBD1 matching 10 bases. J was trimmed by 4 bases and V by 7 bases; bases with no gene match: 6. From germline, CDR1 is LNHDA and CDR2 SQIVND (reference sequence). The CDR3 length is 14 residues. The CDR3 region is CASMRDRGIYGYTF. CDR3 sequence (DNA): TGTGCCAGTATGAGGGACAGGGGAATCTATGGCTACACCTTC.

This chain uses TRBV19 with TRBJ2-7; D is perhaps TRBD2 (5 bases). Germline CDR1 LNHDA, CDR2 SQIVND (reference sequence). V was cut by 7 bases and J by 6 bases, with 19 bases left in between. There are 14 residues in the CDR3. CDR3 region: CASTAGGYLSEQYF. Here the CDR3 DNA reads TGTGCCAGTACCGCCGGCGGGTATCTCTCCGAGCAGTACTTC.

V and J are TRBV4-2 and TRBJ2-7, with TRBD1 identical over 8 bases. Germline assignment: CDR1 LGHNA and CDR2 YNFKEQ. Trimming cost V 7 bases and J 0 bases; bases outside gene matches: 14. This CDR3 has 17 residues. DNA of the CDR3: TGTGCCAGCACCCTGGGGTTGGCAGGGGGCTACTCCTACGAGCAGTACTTC. It yields the protein CASTLGLAGGYSYEQYF.

The rearrangement uses TRBV5-1 and TRBJ2-1; weak D call: TRBD2 (5 bases). Trimming cost V 3 bases and J 7 bases, with 11 bases left between them. CDR1 and CDR2 from the germline V gene are SGHRS and YFSETQ. This CDR3 comprises 13 residues. CDR3 in amino acids: CASSYGGKNEQFF. The CDR3 region has the DNA TGCGCCAGCAGCTATGGAGGTAAAAATGAGCAGTTCTTC.

On this clone: The same CDR3 also results from other DNA sequences found in this sample. This chain uses TRBV27 with TRBJ2-3; no firm D call. This CDR3 has 12 amino acids. Germline V CDR1 and CDR2: MNHEY, SMNVEV (reference sequence). V lost 5 bases and J lost 0, with 3 bases in between. The CDR3 sequence: CASSPSTDTQYF. CDR3 coding DNA: TGTGCCAGCAGTCCTAGCACAGATACGCAGTATTTT.

This chain connects TRBV11-2 to TRBJ2-7; 10 bases fit TRBD2. J was trimmed by 0 bases and V by 1 base; bases with no gene match: 6. From germline, CDR1 is SGHAT and CDR2 FQNNGV. The CDR3 extends over 17 amino acids. CDR3 bases: TGTGCCAGCAGCTTAGCGTTTGGACTAGCGGACTCCTACGAGCAGTACTTC. Residues: CASSLAFGLADSYEQYF.

The chain couples TRBV29-1 to TRBJ1-2; D is undetermined. Looked up from germline, CDR1 is SQVTM and CDR2 is ANQGSEA. The CDR3 is 12 amino acids. With 3 bases removed from V and 5 bases from J, the gap between germline ends came to 10 bases. CDR3 DNA sequence: TGCAGCGTTGACGAGGGCGGGTATGGCTACACCTTC. Its translation is CSVDEGGYGYTF.

This chain joins TRBV6-5 and TRBJ2-1, with 7 nucleotides matching TRBD1. The CDR3 spans 11 residues. J lost 6 bases, V lost 11 bases, and 4 bases had no gene match. Germline CDR1 MNHEY, CDR2 SVGAGI. The CDR3, as DNA: TGTGCCGGGACAGAAGCCAATGAGCAGTTCTTC. It codes for CAGTEANEQFF.

The V gene is TRBV11-2, the J gene TRBJ2-7; no reliable D call. Germline V gives CDR1 SGHAT, CDR2 FQNNGV. This CDR3 region has 14 residues. Trimming pared 4 bases from V and 4 bases from J, leaving 14 bases between. CDR3 nucleotides: TGTGCCAGCAGCTCGACTGCCCCTGAGTACGAGCAGTACTTC. It encodes CASSSTAPEYEQYF.

Only one count was recorded for this clone. The V call is TRBV13, the J call TRBJ2-3; 11 bases align to TRBD2. The ends lost 5 bases at V and 1 base at J; junction bases unmatched: 17. The CDR3 covers 20 residues. Looked up from germline, CDR1 is PRHDT and CDR2 is FYEKMQ (reference sequence). The CDR3 spells CASSGGLAEPQRGGTDTQYF. CDR3 in DNA: TGTGCCAGCAGCGGGGGACTAGCGGAGCCCCAGAGAGGGGGCACAGATACGCAGTATTTT.

The chain joins TRBV5-1 to TRBJ1-2, with D unresolved. V lost 0 bases to trimming and J lost 6 bases, with 12 bases between them. Germline-derived CDR1 and CDR2 are SGHRS and YFSETQ. The CDR3 runs 14 residues. The CDR3 DNA sequence: TGCGCCAGCAGCTTGGGGCAGAACCAGAATGGCTACACCTTC. It codes for CASSLGQNQNGYTF.

V usage is TRBV27 and J usage is TRBJ2-7; 9 bases match TRBD2. J lost 4 bases, V lost 8 bases, and 15 bases had no gene match. The CDR3 is 16 amino acids. From germline, CDR1 is MNHEY and CDR2 SMNVEV (reference sequence). The CDR3 DNA follows: TGTGCCAGCGGCACGCAGCGGGGGGTTCGGGGATACGAGCAGTACTTC. Protein product: CASGTQRGVRGYEQYF.

The chain links TRBV28 to TRBJ1-2; D is unclear. This CDR3 is 14 amino acids long. V was cut by 6 bases and J by 2 bases, with 13 bases left in between. Germline V gene lookup returns CDR1 MDHEN and CDR2 SYDVKM. CDR3 protein: CASSALGGNYGYTF. The CDR3 DNA sequence: TGTGCCAGCAGCGCCCTTGGAGGGAACTATGGCTACACCTTC.

CDR3 in DNA: TGTGCCAGCAGTCCAATGACTAGCGGGGGGTCTGGGGAGACCCAGTACTTC. Translation gives CASSPMTSGGSGETQYF. The chain employs TRBV27 and TRBJ2-5, with 13 bases identical to TRBD2. J lost 5 bases, V lost 5 bases, and 11 bases had no gene match. The CDR3 runs to 17 residues. Germline V gene data show CDR1 as MNHEY and CDR2 as SMNVEV (reference sequence).